This T cell receptor beta chain comes out of a study of blood T cell repertoires in COVID-19. Study at large: Sources were T cells, B-cell-depleted T cells, or PBMCs; the material itself was cDNA or gDNA.

This clone turned up a few times. The CDR3 runs 13 residues. Germline values: CDR1 LGHDT, CDR2 YNNKEL (reference sequence). The ends lost 3 bases at V and 6 bases at J; junction bases unmatched: 4. Original handling: Reference gene primer amplification gave nucleated cell count estimates. The method was immunoSEQ multiplex PCR; TCRdb's version includes in-frame clones alone and lacks a portion of them. V, J and clone size are those of that table, while D and trimming were read from the DNA. The sample has about 220,000 clones; 70% to 90% are singletons. V is TRBV3-1 (or the pseudogene TRBV3-2) and J is TRBJ1-2, with 7 nucleotides matching TRBD1. The source of this sequence is a human donor in a cohort sampled during active COVID-19. Specimen: peripheral blood. For the CDR3, the DNA is TGTGCCAGCAGCCAGACAGGGTTCGATGGCTACACCTTC. Translating it yields CASSQTGFDGYTF.